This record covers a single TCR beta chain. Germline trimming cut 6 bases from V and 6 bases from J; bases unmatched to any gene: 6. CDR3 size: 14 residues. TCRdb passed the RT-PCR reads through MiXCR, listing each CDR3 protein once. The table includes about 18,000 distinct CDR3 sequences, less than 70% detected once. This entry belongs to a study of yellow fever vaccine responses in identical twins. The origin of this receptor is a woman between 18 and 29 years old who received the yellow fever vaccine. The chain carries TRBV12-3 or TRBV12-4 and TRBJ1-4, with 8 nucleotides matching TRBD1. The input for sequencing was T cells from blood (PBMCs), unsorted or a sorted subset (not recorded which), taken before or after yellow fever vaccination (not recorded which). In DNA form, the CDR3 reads TGTGCCAGCAGAGCCTCAGGGGGCTATGAAAAACTGTTTTTT. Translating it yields CASRASGGYEKLFF.